These 8 T cell receptor beta chains were sequenced from one sample in a study of T cells in Graves' hyperthyroidism and ophthalmopathy (dated 2019 in TCRdb). Libraries were built with multiplex PCR. TCRdb records Illumina HiSeq 2000 as the sequencer. The TCR beta CDR3 regions were amplified from RNA transcripts. The TCR CDR3 was subjected to a first round of RT-PCR using the HTBI primer set and the Qiagen OneStep RT-PCR kit. Starting from the raw public reads, TCRdb applied fastp trimming at Q25, assembled clones with MiXCR and retained in-frame beta chains. Records with the same CDR3 protein are collapsed into one entry carrying the most frequent genes and DNA. Within this sample are roughly 720,000 distinct CDR3 sequences, with roughly 17% of them counted one time only. The top ten clonotypes cover around a sixth of the sample. Sequencing was carried out using blood. The receptors were sampled from a man aged 50-59 years with Graves' hyperthyroidism.

The V and J genes are TRBV7-3 and TRBJ1-2; 8 bases are a match to TRBD1. The CDR3 consists of 16 residues. J gave up 5 bases and V 1 base, and 9 bases lay outside the gene matches. Germline V lookup: CDR1 SGHTA, CDR2 FQGTGA. CDR3 residues: CASSLKGTGLPYGYTF. The CDR3 region has the DNA TGTGCCAGCAGCTTAAAGGGGACAGGTTTGCCGTATGGCTACACCTTC.

The table lists this clonotype with many counts. V is TRBV12-3 or TRBV12-4 and J is TRBJ1-2; the D gene is possibly TRBD1 (6 bases). V was pared by 6 bases and J by 4 bases, with 18 bases between. The CDR3 has 15 residues. DNA of the CDR3: TGTGCCAGCAGACCCCGACAGGCTTCCCGCTATGGCTACACCTTC. It codes for CASRPRQASRYGYTF.

The CDR3 DNA is TGTGCCAGTAGTATAGTATCCATGCGTGATGGCTACACCTTC. This codes for CASSIVSMRDGYTF. V and J are TRBV19 and TRBJ1-2; D remains unclear. The CDR3 runs to 14 residues. Between the trimmed V and J ends, which lost 1 base and 6 bases, there was a span of 12 bases. CDR1 is LNHDA and CDR2 is SQIVND in the germline V gene (reference sequence).

This clonotype was seen ten or more times. V is TRBV27 and J is TRBJ2-5; TRBD2 agrees at 14 bases. Trimming cost V 3 bases and J 4 bases; bases outside gene matches: 7. Germline CDR1 is MNHEY and CDR2 is SMNVEV (reference sequence). The CDR3 contains 17 residues. The CDR3 sequence: CASSFGTSGRGGETQYF. The CDR3 DNA follows: TGTGCCAGCAGTTTCGGGACTAGCGGGAGAGGGGGAGAGACCCAGTACTTC.

This clonotype occurred many times. The rearrangement uses TRBV5-5 and TRBJ2-1; TRBD2 aligns across 9 bases. Germline values: CDR1 SGHKS, CDR2 YYEKEE (reference sequence). The CDR3 runs 16 residues. With V trimmed by 0 bases and J by 4 bases, 5 bases remained unmatched. Here the CDR3 reads CASSLGASGAYNEQFF. CDR3 in DNA: TGTGCCAGCAGCTTGGGGGCTAGCGGGGCTTACAATGAGCAGTTCTTC.

This clonotype was found a few times. This chain joins TRBV19 and TRBJ2-7; D unresolved. Trimming removed 5 bases at V and 3 bases at J, with 20 bases between. The CDR3 spans 16 residues. In germline, CDR1 is LNHDA, CDR2 SQIVND (reference sequence). The CDR3 nucleotides are TGTGCCAGTAGTTCCGATGATCCGACGGTGTTCTACGAGCAGTACTTC. It is translated as CASSSDDPTVFYEQYF.

The chain links TRBV3-1 to TRBJ2-1; 8 positions agree with TRBD2. Germline CDR1 is LGHDT and CDR2 is YNNKEL (reference sequence). This CDR3 comprises 15 residues. After removal of 0 bases from V and 4 bases from J, the junction contained 2 bases not matched to a gene. CDR3 residues: CASSQELAGYNEQFF. In DNA, the CDR3 is TGTGCCAGCAGCCAAGAGTTAGCGGGATACAATGAGCAGTTCTTC.

This clonotype was seen ten or more times. The J gene is TRBJ2-7, the V gene TRBV2; 10 nucleotides line up with TRBD1. Trimming took 4 bases from V and 4 from J; bases not matched to a gene: 4. The CDR3 sequence is 14 residues long. Germline CDR1 SNHLY, CDR2 FYNNEI. CDR3 sequence: CASSVAGQGYEQYF. CDR3 bases: TGTGCCAGCAGTGTCGCGGGACAGGGGTACGAGCAGTACTTC. Using reference TRBV2 and TRBJ2-7 for the parts outside the CDR3, the full variable domain is EPEVTQTPSHQVTQMGQEVILRCVPISNHLYFYWYRQILGQKVEFLVSFYNNEISEKSEIFDDQFSVERPDGSNFTLKIRSTKLEDSAMYFCASSVAGQGYEQYFGPGTRLTVT.